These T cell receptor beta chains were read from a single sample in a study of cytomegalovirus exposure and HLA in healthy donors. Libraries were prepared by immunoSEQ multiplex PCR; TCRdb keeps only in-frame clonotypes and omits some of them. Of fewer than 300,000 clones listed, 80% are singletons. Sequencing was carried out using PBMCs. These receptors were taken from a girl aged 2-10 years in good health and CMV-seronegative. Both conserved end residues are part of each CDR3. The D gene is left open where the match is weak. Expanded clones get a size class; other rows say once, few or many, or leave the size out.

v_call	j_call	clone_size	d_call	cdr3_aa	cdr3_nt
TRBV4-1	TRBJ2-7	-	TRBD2	CASSPSTGLAGAPVGEQYF	TGCGCCAGCAGCCCCTCAACCGGACTAGCGGGAGCTCCTGTGGGGGAGCAGTACTTC
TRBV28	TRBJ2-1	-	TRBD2	CASSIVAGGRLF	TGTGCCAGCAGTATCGTAGCGGGGGGACGGCTCTTC
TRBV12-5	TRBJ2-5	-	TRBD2	CASGFSLTGLQYF	TGTGCTAGTGGTTTTAGCCTAACGGGACTACAGTACTTC
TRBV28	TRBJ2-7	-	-	CASSLSGYEQYF	TGTGCCAGCAGTTTATCGGGTTACGAGCAGTACTTC
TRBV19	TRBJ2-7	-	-	CASSIDPYQGNEQYF	TGTGCCAGTAGTATAGATCCTTATCAGGGCAACGAGCAGTACTTC
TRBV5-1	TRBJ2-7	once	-	CASSLGNRVSYEQYF	TGCGCCAGCAGCTTAGGGAACAGGGTTTCCTACGAGCAGTACTTC
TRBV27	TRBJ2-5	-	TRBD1	CASSTGTGTLRETQYF	TGTGCCAGCAGTACCGGGACAGGGACTTTACGGGAGACCCAGTACTTC
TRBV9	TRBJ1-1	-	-	CASSPYDRHTEAFF	TGTGCCAGCAGCCCTTACGACAGGCACACTGAAGCTTTCTTT
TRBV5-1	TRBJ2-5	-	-	CASSLDYTQETQYF	TGCGCCAGCAGCTTGGATTACACCCAAGAGACCCAGTACTTC
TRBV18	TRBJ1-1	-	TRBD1	CASSRTGGGTIFTEAFF	TGTGCCAGCTCACGAACAGGGGGCGGTACGATATTCACTGAAGCTTTCTTT
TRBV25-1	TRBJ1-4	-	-	CASTPWEGANEKLFF	TGTGCCAGCACCCCATGGGAGGGGGCTAATGAAAAACTGTTTTTT
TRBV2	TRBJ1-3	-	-	CASSEQAGNTIYF	TGTGCCAGCAGTGAACAGGCTGGAAACACCATATATTTT
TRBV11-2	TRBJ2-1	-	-	CASSELYGGEYNEQFF	TGTGCCAGCAGTGAGTTATACGGCGGAGAATACAATGAGCAGTTCTTC
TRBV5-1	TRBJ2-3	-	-	CASSLVGLGEVWTDTQYF	TGCGCCAGCAGCTTGGTGGGTCTAGGGGAGGTATGGACAGATACGCAGTATTTT
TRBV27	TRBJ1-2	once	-	CASSLTYTGTDYGYTF	TGTGCCAGCAGTTTGACCTATACAGGAACCGACTATGGCTACACCTTC
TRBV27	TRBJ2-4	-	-	CASSPTGLGNIQYF	TGTGCCAGCAGTCCTACAGGGTTAGGAAACATTCAGTACTTC
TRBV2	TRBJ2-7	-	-	CASSDPRGVEYF	TGTGCCAGCAGTGACCCCAGGGGGGTGGAGTACTTC
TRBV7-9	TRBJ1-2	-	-	CASSGQLNYGYTF	TGTGCCAGCAGCGGACAGCTTAACTATGGCTACACCTTC
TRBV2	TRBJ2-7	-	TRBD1	CASSVPGTAYEQYF	TGTGCCAGCAGTGTACCCGGGACAGCCTACGAGCAGTACTTC
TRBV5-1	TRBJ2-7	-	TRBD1	CASRQGFGSYEQYF	TGCGCCAGCCGACAGGGGTTCGGGTCCTACGAGCAGTACTTC
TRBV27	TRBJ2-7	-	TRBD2	CASSLRASGSHEQYF	TGTGCCAGCAGTTTGAGGGCTAGCGGGAGCCACGAGCAGTACTTC
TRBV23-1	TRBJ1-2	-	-	CASSQCGYGYTF	TGCGCCAGCAGTCAATGCGGCTATGGCTACACCTTC
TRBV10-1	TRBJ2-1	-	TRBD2	CASSDTSGGDEQFF	TGCGCCAGCAGTGACACTAGCGGGGGCGATGAGCAGTTCTTC
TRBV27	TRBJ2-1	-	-	CASSFRMTGSSVNEQFF	TGTGCCAGCAGTTTTCGTATGACGGGTTCCTCGGTGAATGAGCAGTTCTTC
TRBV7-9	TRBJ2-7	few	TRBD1	CASSPRPRTGAYEQYF	TGTGCCAGCAGCCCTCGCCCCCGGACAGGGGCCTACGAGCAGTACTTC
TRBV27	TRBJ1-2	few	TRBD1	CASCPGQAICGYTF	TGTGCCAGCTGTCCGGGACAGGCGATCTGCGGCTACACCTTC
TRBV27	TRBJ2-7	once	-	CASSPMGQVYEQYF	TGTGCCAGCAGCCCCATGGGACAAGTCTACGAGCAGTACTTC
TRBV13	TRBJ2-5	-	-	CASSYTVETQYF	TGTGCCAGCAGCTACACAGTAGAGACCCAGTACTTC
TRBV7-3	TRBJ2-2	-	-	CASSPAGLAGELFF	TGTGCCAGCAGCCCTGCCGGACTTGCCGGGGAGCTGTTTTTT
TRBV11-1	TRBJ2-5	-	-	CASKPGVTQETQYF	TGTGCCAGCAAACCGGGAGTAACCCAAGAGACCCAGTACTTC
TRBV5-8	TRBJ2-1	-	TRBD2	CASSLARGRSSDEQFF	TGTGCCAGCAGCTTGGCCCGCGGGAGGTCGTCGGATGAGCAGTTCTTC
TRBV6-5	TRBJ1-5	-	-	CASSKAQPGQPQHF	TGTGCCAGCAGCAAAGCCCAGCCAGGTCAGCCCCAGCATTTT
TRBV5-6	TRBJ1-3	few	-	CASSPTDSTSGNTIYF	TGTGCCAGCAGCCCCACGGACAGTACCTCTGGAAACACCATATATTTT